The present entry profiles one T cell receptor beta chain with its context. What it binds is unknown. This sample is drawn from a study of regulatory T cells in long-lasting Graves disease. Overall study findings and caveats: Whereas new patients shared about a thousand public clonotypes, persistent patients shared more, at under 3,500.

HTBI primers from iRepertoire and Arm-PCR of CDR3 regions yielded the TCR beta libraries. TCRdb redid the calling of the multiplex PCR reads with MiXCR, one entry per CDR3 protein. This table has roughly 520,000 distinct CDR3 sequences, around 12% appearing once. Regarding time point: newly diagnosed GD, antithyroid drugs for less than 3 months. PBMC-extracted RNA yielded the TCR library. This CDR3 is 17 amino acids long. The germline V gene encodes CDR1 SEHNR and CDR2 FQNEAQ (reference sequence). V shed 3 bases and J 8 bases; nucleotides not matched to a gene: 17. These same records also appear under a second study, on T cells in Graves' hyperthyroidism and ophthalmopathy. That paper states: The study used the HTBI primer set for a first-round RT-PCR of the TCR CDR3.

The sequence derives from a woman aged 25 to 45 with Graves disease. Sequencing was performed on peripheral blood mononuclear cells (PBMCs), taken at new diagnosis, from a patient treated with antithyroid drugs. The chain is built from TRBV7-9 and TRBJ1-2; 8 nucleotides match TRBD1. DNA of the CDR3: TGTGCCAGCAGCTTGACCAGGGGGCAGGGGGCACGCCGGGGCTACACCTTC. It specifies CASSLTRGQGARRGYTF.